These T cell receptor beta chains were read from a single sample in a study of technical replicates of blood from several donors. Clones were sequenced by immunoSEQ multiplex PCR, and TCRdb holds only the in-frame ones, with some missing. The sample records roughly 82,000 clones, 90% to 95% being singletons. Sequenced sample: T cells isolated from PBMCs. Receptors were obtained from a human donor in good health. The CDR3 runs from the conserved cysteine through the conserved F or W. D genes are given only for firm matches. For some rows the clone size is stated as once, few or many, or as a class when expanded; others skip it.

j_call,d_call,v_call,clone_size,cdr3_aa,cdr3_nt
TRBJ2-7,.,TRBV11-2,.,CASSLGTAYEQYF,TGTGCCAGCAGCTTAGGCACTGCCTACGAGCAGTACTTC
TRBJ2-2,.,TRBV9,.,CASSVRGTGELFF,TGTGCCAGCAGCGTAAGGGGCACCGGGGAGCTGTTTTTT
TRBJ1-1,.,TRBV30,.,CAWSAYDPEAFF,TGTGCCTGGAGTGCCTACGATCCTGAAGCTTTCTTT
TRBJ2-2,.,TRBV5-4,few,CASKTLNTGELFF,TGTGCCAGCAAGACACTGAACACCGGGGAGCTGTTTTTT
TRBJ2-7,.,TRBV6-5,.,CASSYSLGGGLYEQYF,TGTGCCAGCAGTTACTCTCTCGGAGGGGGCTTATACGAGCAGTACTTC
TRBJ1-2,.,TRBV30,.,CAWRVLGRGYGYTF,TGTGCCTGGAGGGTCTTGGGGCGGGGCTATGGCTACACCTTC
TRBJ2-7,.,TRBV4-1,.,CASTGSSYEQYF,TGCGCCAGCACGGGGAGCTCCTACGAGCAGTACTTC
TRBJ2-1,TRBD2,TRBV10-1,once,CASGLAGGGSYNEQFF,TGCGCCAGCGGACTAGCGGGAGGCGGCTCCTACAATGAGCAGTTCTTC
TRBJ1-1,.,TRBV7-2,once,CASSVESTEAFF,TGTGCCAGCAGCGTAGAGAGCACTGAAGCTTTCTTT
TRBJ1-1,TRBD1,TRBV23-1,.,CASSQSGGRRGVKAFF,TGCGCCAGCAGTCAATCTGGTGGGCGCAGGGGGGTCAAAGCTTTCTTT
TRBJ2-7,.,TRBV14,.,CASSQDEQDSYEQYF,TGTGCCAGCAGCCAAGATGAACAGGACTCCTACGAGCAGTACTTC
TRBJ2-4,TRBD2,TRBV11-2,once,CASSLGSSGGNIQYF,TGTGCCAGCAGCTTAGGCTCTAGCGGGGGGAACATTCAGTACTTC
TRBJ1-2,TRBD1,TRBV11-2,.,CASSLVGGQGSDYTF,TGTGCCAGCAGCTTAGTGGGAGGACAGGGGTCGGACTACACCTTC
TRBJ2-7,.,TRBV27,.,CASSTRTGSGGEQYF,TGTGCCAGCAGTACACGGACAGGGTCCGGGGGGGAGCAGTACTTC
TRBJ1-4,.,TRBV7-8,.,CASSQGFGGEKLFF,TGTGCCAGCAGCCAGGGTTTCGGTGGTGAAAAACTGTTTTTT
TRBJ2-5,TRBD2,TRBV10-1,.,CASSESGGIGIETQYF,TGCGCCAGCAGTGAGTCGGGGGGGATTGGGATTGAGACCCAGTACTTC
TRBJ1-1,.,TRBV4-1,.,CASSQAAGDTEAFF,TGCGCCAGCAGCCAAGCGGCAGGGGACACTGAAGCTTTCTTT
TRBJ2-3,.,TRBV6-4,.,CASSDGPSGTQYF,TGTGCCAGCAGTGACGGGCCCTCTGGTACGCAGTATTTT
TRBJ2-7,TRBD1,TRBV30,once,CAFTWDREDEQYF,TGTGCCTTCACCTGGGACAGGGAGGACGAGCAGTACTTC
TRBJ2-3,.,TRBV6-4,.,CASSEATVSSTDTQYF,TGTGCCAGCAGTGAAGCGACGGTCTCTAGCACAGATACGCAGTATTTT
TRBJ1-2,.,TRBV28,.,CASSLFIGGADYGYTF,TGTGCCAGCAGTTTATTTATCGGGGGGGCGGACTATGGCTACACCTTC
TRBJ2-3,TRBD2,TRBV28,.,CASSKPTSGPRTYSTDTQYF,TGTGCCAGCAGCAAACCGACTAGCGGGCCTCGAACCTATAGCACAGATACGCAGTATTTT
TRBJ1-2,TRBD1,TRBV9,.,CASHSDRGYGYTF,TGTGCCAGCCATTCGGACAGGGGCTATGGCTACACCTTC
TRBJ2-5,TRBD2,TRBV29-1,.,CSEGAGVRETQYF,TGCAGCGAAGGAGCGGGAGTTCGGGAGACCCAGTACTTC
TRBJ1-2,.,TRBV25-1,.,CASSEYGQGSIFGYTF,TGTGCCAGCAGTGAATATGGGCAGGGGAGTATATTTGGCTACACCTTC
TRBJ2-2,TRBD2,TRBV27,.,CASRKAGVSTGELFF,TGTGCCAGCCGTAAAGCGGGAGTGAGCACCGGGGAGCTGTTTTTT
TRBJ2-3,TRBD2,TRBV4-2,once,CASSQGPLVAGVVMVDTQYF,TGTGCCAGCAGCCAAGGGCCGTTGGTAGCGGGGGTCGTAATGGTAGATACGCAGTATTTT
TRBJ2-2,TRBD2,TRBV7-3,.,CASSFGGGLNTGELFF,TGTGCCAGCAGCTTCGGGGGGGGCCTGAACACCGGGGAGCTGTTTTTT